This T cell receptor beta chain derives from a study of blood T cells in healthy people across ages. General study points: Per million T cells, the diversity of TCR beta decreased roughly linearly as age advanced.

To note about this clonotype: What it binds is not known.

The use of a sample-barcoded 5' primer and a J-beta primer mix characterized a second PCR of roughly 7 to 11 cycles. MiXCR, applied by TCRdb to the 5' RACE reads, yields one record per CDR3 protein. The table includes roughly 1,500,000 distinct CDR3 sequences, about 32% detected once. The receptor's source is a woman younger than 45 in good health. Sequenced sample: blood.

The CDR3 sequence is CASSLVSHVDKAYEQYF. The CDR3 DNA follows: TGTGCCAGCAGCTTAGTGTCGCATGTGGACAAAGCCTACGAGCAGTACTTC. The rearrangement joins TRBV7-2 to TRBJ2-5; possibly TRBD1 for D (5 bases). The closer fit of TRBJ2-7 to the DNA end suggests the J call may be wrong. Germline-derived CDR1 and CDR2 are SGHTA and FQGNSA. This CDR3 comprises 17 residues.